This T cell receptor beta chain was obtained from a study of PD-1 blockade in classical Hodgkin lymphoma. Study findings and constraints: Those starting nivolumab under 1 year post-ASCT were excluded.

Here immunoSEQ multiplex PCR was the method, and the copy in TCRdb shows in-frame clones only, minus some. The sample carries some 3,400 clones, around four fifths recorded once. This clone was seen only a few times. Its matching antigen is unknown. Indicated time point: cycle 4 day 1 (C4D1), after 6 weeks of nivolumab. Autologous stem cell transplantation was followed by relapse in every patient, and brentuximab vedotin exposure varied. The CD8+ T cells came from thawed PBMCs through magnetic negative selection. The length of the CDR3 is 14 residues. V was clipped by 5 bases and J by 5 bases, with 15 bases between them. Germline CDR1 and CDR2: MDHEN and SYDVKM.

The material sequenced was CD8+ T cells from blood, taken before the fourth cycle of nivolumab. This receptor was taken from a human donor with classical Hodgkin lymphoma. The chain recombines TRBV28 with TRBJ1-2; the D gene is possibly TRBD1 (5 bases). The CDR3 sequence is CASSPLRGGYGYTF. For the CDR3, the DNA is TGTGCCAGCAGTCCCCTCCGGGGGGGGTATGGCTACACCTTC.